The rows below give T cell receptor beta chains drawn from one sample of a study of blood T cell repertoires in COVID-19. Produced via immunoSEQ multiplex PCR; TCRdb's table is partial and in-frame only. This sample has about 68,000 clones; less than 95% occur once, and the top ten carry around 0.52%. The specimen sequenced was peripheral blood. The receptors derive from a man between 45 and 60 years old with COVID-19, enrolled during active disease. Both conserved end residues are part of each CDR3. The D gene is left open where the match is weak. A clone size is listed for some rows: how often the clone was seen (once, few, many), or a class if it is expanded.

j_call,d_call,v_call,clone_size,cdr3_nt,cdr3_aa
TRBJ1-2,.,TRBV7-2,.,TGTGCCAGCAGCATAGACAGAGGGAGAGGCTACACCTTC,CASSIDRGRGYTF
TRBJ2-5,.,TRBV2,.,TGTGCCAGTGCGTACCAAGAGACCCAGTACTTC,CASAYQETQYF
TRBJ1-4,.,TRBV5-8,.,TGTGCCAGCAGCCCCACGGCTAATGAAAAACTGTTTTTT,CASSPTANEKLFF
TRBJ1-1,TRBD1,TRBV7-8,.,TGTGCCAGCAGCTACTCCGGGACAGGGGCCACCACTGAAGCTTTCTTT,CASSYSGTGATTEAFF
TRBJ2-7,TRBD2,TRBV4-1,.,TGCGCCAGCAGCCGCCGGACCGGGGGGGGATCCTACGAGCAGTACTTC,CASSRRTGGGSYEQYF
TRBJ2-7,TRBD2,TRBV7-2,once,TGTGCCAGCAGCTTAATCGGACTAGCGAGAACCGATGGGGAGCAGTACTTC,CASSLIGLARTDGEQYF
TRBJ2-7,TRBD2,TRBV29-1,once,TGCAGCGTTGTCATGACTAGCGGGAGAACCTACGAGCAGTACTTC,CSVVMTSGRTYEQYF
TRBJ2-7,.,TRBV6-2/TRBV6-3,.,TGTGCCAGCAGTTACTCCCGGGCCTACGAGCAGTACTTC,CASSYSRAYEQYF
TRBJ1-2,.,TRBV27,.,TGTGCCAGCAGTTCGACCCGACTGGCATCTGGTCCCACCTTC,CASSSTRLASGPTF
TRBJ1-5,.,TRBV19,.,TGTGCCAGTAGTATTTATAGGGGAGGAAGAGTATTGAGCAATCAGCCCCAGCATTTT,CASSIYRGGRVLSNQPQHF
TRBJ2-2,.,TRBV6-6,.,TGTGCCAGCACCCAAAACACCGGGGAGCTGTTTTTT,CASTQNTGELFF
TRBJ1-5,.,TRBV3-1/TRBV3-2,.,TGTGCCAGCAGCCAAGATCCGGGGGATCAGCCCCAGCATTTT,CASSQDPGDQPQHF
TRBJ1-1,.,TRBV5-4,few,TGTGCCAGCAGCGCCGACAGGAACACTGAAGCTTTCTTT,CASSADRNTEAFF
TRBJ2-1,TRBD2,TRBV19,.,TGTGCCAGTAGTGTAACTAGCGGGAGAGGGAATGAGCAGTTCTTC,CASSVTSGRGNEQFF
TRBJ1-2,.,TRBV6-1,.,TGTGCCAGCAGTGAAGCGCTTCATGGCAGGGGCAACTATGGCTACACCTTC,CASSEALHGRGNYGYTF
TRBJ1-1,TRBD1,TRBV5-1,.,TGCGCCAGCAGACGTGGGACAGACACTGAAGCTTTCTTT,CASRRGTDTEAFF